This TCR beta chain was documented in a study of blood T cell repertoires in COVID-19 (dated by TCRdb to about 2020). About the study as a whole: The collaborator samples originated in the United States, Italy and Spain and spanned the acute and convalescent phases of COVID-19. Sample metadata almost always included a de-identified subject ID, COVID-19 status, age in years and sex. The repertoires were made available in a free public database intended to serve as a resource for research on the immune response to SARS-CoV-2. Where available, HLA class I and class II types were taken from metadata supplied by the sample provider and were not determined by assay-based typing. Subjects who had been exposed to COVID-19, were actively infected with it, or had recovered from it provided the deeply sampled blood TCRbeta repertoires that made up the dataset. Samples came from the ongoing ImmuneRACE study (first 160 participants) plus 1,254 subjects from 6 global collaborators. The material from the prospective study consisted of cDNA or gDNA derived from T cells, B-cell-depleted T cells, or PBMCs.

Paper-wide results and their limitations: How much clinical and demographic metadata was included differed by source and by participant, and the metadata was provided uncurated.

Collaborating institutions collected whole blood in K2EDTA tubes following their own protocols. Collaborator samples were shipped for TCRbeta analysis as frozen whole blood, isolated PBMCs, or DNA extracted from either sample type. The immunoSEQ Assay, a bias-controlled multiplex PCR, was used to amplify TCRbeta CDR3 regions from genomic DNA. As for how the authors treated the data: Nucleated cell counts per sample were estimated from amplification of reference gene primers within the assay. To quantify the absolute abundance of each unique TCRbeta CDR3 rearrangement, sequence reads were collapsed and filtered. For each sample, productive Simpson clonality was calculated as the square root of Simpson's diversity index across productive rearrangements. TCRdb carries this immuneACCESS record with in-frame sequences only. Its versions omit some clonotypes, under half of them owing to an unresolved V gene in the studies checked, with the rest unexplained. Clone size and the V and J calls come from that table; the DNA yielded D and trimming. Here the sample has some 190,000 clones; about 90% occur a single time. Roughly 1.5% of the sample is held by the ten biggest clonotypes.

Spanning cysteine to phenylalanine, the CDR3 consists of 14 amino acids. Only the CDR3 DNA stays, 42 bases, in frame from base 1. As encoded in the germline V gene, CDR1 is ENHRY while CDR2 is SYGVKD. V is pruned by 7 bases and J by 2 bases, leaving 8 bases of the junction without a gene match. As concerns this clone: What antigen it recognizes has not been identified. Base qualities are not recorded, but no much larger clone differs from it by a single base.

This TCR was sampled from a man between 18 and 29 years old with active or convalescent COVID-19. The specimen sequenced was peripheral blood. The chain was built from TRBV10-3 and TRBJ2-7, with 7 junctional bases fitting TRBD1. The CDR3 reads as follows: CAITASGTAYEQYF. The nucleotides are TGTGCCATCACCGCATCCGGGACAGCCTACGAGCAGTACTTC.